These 14 T cell receptor beta chains came from one sample sequenced in a study of T cell changes during pregnancy in multiple sclerosis. Libraries were prepared by immunoSEQ multiplex PCR; TCRdb keeps only in-frame clonotypes and omits some of them. The sample records 75,000 to 95,000 clones, about 91% being singletons. The specimen comprised peripheral blood, sampled before pregnancy. The receptors were sampled from a female donor with multiple sclerosis, enrolled in a pregnancy study.

This chain links TRBV5-4 with TRBJ1-1; TRBD1 matches 8 bases. The V gene end was trimmed by 4 bases and the J gene end by 6 bases; junction bases not matched to a gene: 2. The length of the CDR3 is 12 residues. Per the germline V gene, CDR1 is SGHNT and CDR2 is YYREEE (reference sequence). CDR3: CASSPTGAEAFF. The CDR3 region has the DNA TGTGCCAGCAGCCCGACAGGGGCTGAAGCTTTCTTT. Using reference TRBV5-4 and TRBJ1-1 for the parts outside the CDR3, the full variable domain is ETGVTQSPTHLIKTRGQQVTLRCSSQSGHNTVSWYQQALGQGPQFIFQYYREEENGRGNFPPRFSGLQFPNYSSELNVNALELDDSALYLCASSPTGAEAFFGQGTRLTVV.

The chain couples TRBV18 to TRBJ2-5, with TRBD1 as a possible D gene (6 bases). Trimming left V 5 bases short and J 3 bases short, with 10 bases between. The CDR3 is made up of 13 amino acids. Per the germline V gene, CDR1 is KGHSH and CDR2 is LQKENI. CDR3 sequence: CASSADRKETQYF. Written as DNA, the CDR3 is TGTGCCAGCTCAGCAGACAGGAAAGAGACCCAGTACTTC.

The gene calls are TRBV19 and TRBJ1-5, with D tentatively TRBD1 (5 bases). The CDR3 is 14 amino acids. The germline V gene has CDR1 LNHDA and CDR2 SQIVND (reference sequence). With 4 bases removed from V and 4 bases from J, the gap between germline ends came to 11 bases. Here the CDR3 reads CASSRGTWNQPQHF. CDR3 coding DNA: TGTGCCAGTAGTAGAGGGACTTGGAATCAGCCCCAGCATTTT.

The chain joins TRBV6-1 to TRBJ2-1, with 7 bases identical to TRBD2. V shed 7 bases and J 9 bases; nucleotides not matched to a gene: 15. The V gene's germline CDR1 is MNHNS and CDR2 SASEGT. The CDR3 is 15 residues long. The CDR3 sequence is CASTLSGRGNAEQFF. The DNA for the CDR3 is TGTGCCAGCACTTTATCTGGGAGGGGTAACGCTGAGCAGTTCTTC.

The chain links TRBV5-1 to TRBJ1-1, with D maybe TRBD1 (6 bases). Trimming took 3 bases from V and 11 from J, leaving 26 bases between them. This CDR3 spans 16 amino acids. Germline V gene data show CDR1 as SGHRS and CDR2 as YFSETQ. DNA for the CDR3: TGCGCCAGCAGCTCCGGGGGGGCAGGTCAAAACCTACTGGCTTTCTTT. Its translation is CASSSGGAGQNLLAFF.

The rearrangement links TRBV7-9 to TRBJ2-7; 9 bases are shared with TRBD2. This CDR3 spans 14 amino acids. Germline loops: CDR1 SEHNR, CDR2 FQNEAQ (reference sequence). V lost 4 bases to trimming and J lost 3 bases; unmatched junction nucleotides: 4. CDR3 in amino acids: CASSSLAGIYEQYF. CDR3 nucleotides: TGTGCCAGCAGCTCTCTAGCGGGAATCTACGAGCAGTACTTC.

V usage is TRBV19 and J usage is TRBJ1-2; 8 bases agree with TRBD1. The junction had 12 bases not matched to a gene; V was cut back by 2 bases and J by 4 bases. This CDR3 comprises 17 residues. In germline, CDR1 is LNHDA, CDR2 SQIVND (reference sequence). The CDR3 sequence is CASSISWAGGNLYGYTF. DNA of the CDR3: TGTGCCAGTAGTATATCCTGGGCAGGGGGCAACCTCTATGGCTACACCTTC.

The table lists this clone with a few counts. V usage is TRBV7-9 and J usage is TRBJ2-2; 12 nucleotides agree with TRBD1. Looked up from germline, CDR1 is SEHNR and CDR2 is FQNEAQ (reference sequence). Trimming cost V 10 bases and J 6 bases; bases outside gene matches: 6. This CDR3 region has 14 residues. CDR3 sequence (DNA): TGTGCCACCAGGGACAGGGGGCAGGCCGGGGAGCTGTTTTTT. Translating gives CATRDRGQAGELFF.

This rearrangement joins TRBV2 to TRBJ2-7; 8 nucleotides agree with TRBD1. This CDR3 is 13 amino acids long. The V segment lost 8 bases and the J segment 3 bases; nucleotides outside the gene matches: 6. Per germline, CDR1 SNHLY and CDR2 FYNNEI. The DNA of the CDR3 is TGTGCCAGCGTAACGGGACAGGACTACGAGCAGTACTTC. Residues: CASVTGQDYEQYF.

Here the CDR3 reads CASILLGDSGNYGYTF. DNA of the CDR3: TGTGCCAGCATCCTCCTGGGGGACAGTGGCAACTATGGCTACACCTTC. This chain connects TRBV2 to TRBJ1-2; 7 bases map to TRBD1. From germline, CDR1 is SNHLY and CDR2 FYNNEI. Trimming removed 7 bases from V and 2 bases from J; junction bases left unmatched: 13. This CDR3 has 16 amino acids. Together with reference TRBV2 and TRBJ1-2, the CDR3 gives the full variable domain: EPEVTQTPSHQVTQMGQEVILRCVPISNHLYFYWYRQILGQKVEFLVSFYNNEISEKSEIFDDQFSVERPDGSNFTLKIRSTKLEDSAMYFCASILLGDSGNYGYTFGSGTRLTVV.

The rearrangement joins TRBV27 to TRBJ1-1; D may be TRBD1 (5 bases). V lost 6 bases, J lost 4 bases, and 12 bases lay in between. There are 13 residues in the CDR3. Germline assignment: CDR1 MNHEY and CDR2 SMNVEV (reference sequence). The CDR3 region is CASRRTPSTEAFF. The CDR3 DNA sequence: TGTGCCAGCAGGAGGACACCTAGCACTGAAGCTTTCTTT.

This chain connects TRBV6-5 to TRBJ2-3; no clear D. V was pared by 4 bases and J by 4 bases, with 12 bases between. Germline lookup yields CDR1 MNHEY and CDR2 SVGAGI. This CDR3 comprises 14 residues. The CDR3 DNA follows: TGTGCCAGCAGTTCGCCCGCGGCAGCAGATACGCAGTATTTT. Translating gives CASSSPAAADTQYF.

J is TRBJ1-2 and V is TRBV7-2; 8 nucleotides align to TRBD1. Germline V gives CDR1 SGHTA, CDR2 FQGNSA. This CDR3 region has 15 residues. The J segment lost 4 bases and the V segment lost 5 bases, leaving 9 bases of the junction unmatched. CDR3: CASSLIQGAGYGYTF. In DNA form, the CDR3 reads TGTGCCAGCAGCCTAATTCAGGGGGCGGGCTATGGCTACACCTTC.

Written as DNA, the CDR3 is TGTGCCAGCTCACCCTTCGCAGATTACAATGAGCAGTTCTTC. It specifies CASSPFADYNEQFF. V usage is TRBV18 and J usage is TRBJ2-1; no clear D gene. V shed 3 bases and J shed 4 bases, with 10 bases lying between them. Germline CDR1 reads KGHSH; CDR2 reads LQKENI. CDR3 length: 14 residues.